The clone carrying this TCR beta chain came up many times. Germline CDR1 and CDR2: KGHSH and LQKENI. This CDR3 region has 15 residues. The junction had 7 bases not matched to a gene; V was cut back by 2 bases and J by 4 bases. The authors prepared the TCRbeta library with unique molecular identifiers. TCRdb itself ran the PCR reads through MiXCR, one entry per CDR3 protein. This table holds a few hundred thousand distinct CDR3 sequences, about 9.6% found once. The sample comes from a study of T-cell reconstitution after alpha-beta-depleted transplantation in children. The sequenced sample was PBMCs from the stem cell graft donor, obtained from the stem cell graft. This clonotype was sampled from a human donor who donated a stem cell graft to a child with SCID. V is TRBV18 and J is TRBJ2-7, with 8 positions matching TRBD2. CDR3 DNA sequence: TGTGCCAGCTCACCATCGTCGGGGGGGCCTTACGAGCAGTACTTC. It yields the protein CASSPSSGGPYEQYF.